One and the same sample provided the 23 T cell receptor beta chains below, sequenced in a study of regulatory T cells in long-lasting Graves disease. TCRdb itself ran the reads through MiXCR, one entry per CDR3 protein. The sample carries under 1,500 distinct CDR3 sequences, approximately 78% recorded once. From RNA extracted from PBMCs, the TCR library was made. The material was peripheral blood mononuclear cells (PBMCs), obtained with antithyroid drug treatment, in newly diagnosed or persistent Graves disease (not recorded which). These receptor sequences come from a woman aged 25-40 years with Graves disease.

This chain uses TRBV30 with TRBJ2-1; either TRBD1 or TRBD2 may fit D (5 bases each). V lost 8 bases to trimming and J lost 3 bases, with 5 bases between them. The germline V gene encodes CDR1 GTSNPN and CDR2 SVGIG (reference sequence). CDR3 length: 10 amino acids. In DNA form, the CDR3 reads TGTGCCGGGGGCTACAATGAGCAGTTCTTC. It yields the protein CAGGYNEQFF.

This clonotype was recorded a few times. The CDR3 protein is CASSSTGTESSYEQYF. CDR3 coding DNA: TGTGCCAGCAGTTCAACCGGGACGGAGAGCTCCTACGAGCAGTACTTC. This sequence joins TRBV28 and TRBJ2-7; D is tentatively TRBD1 or TRBD2 (5 bases each). Germline CDR1 is MDHEN and CDR2 is SYDVKM. With 4 bases removed from V and 0 bases from J, the gap between germline ends came to 16 bases. This CDR3 contains 16 residues. The full variable domain, with the rest looked up from reference TRBV28 and TRBJ2-7, is DVKVTQSSRYLVKRTGEKVFLECVQDMDHENMFWYRQDPGLGLRLIYFSYDVKMKEKGDIPEGYSVSREKKERFSLILESASTNQTSMYLCASSSTGTESSYEQYFGPGTRLTVT.

The chain uses TRBV24-1 and TRBJ2-1, with TRBD2 identical over 10 bases. V was pared by 7 bases and J by 7 bases, with 18 bases of the junction left unmatched. Per the germline V gene, CDR1 is KGHDR and CDR2 is SFDVKD. CDR3 size: 18 residues. The CDR3 DNA is TGTGCCACCAGCCTCGGAGGAAGGGCTAGCGGGAGAGCGAATGAGCAGTTCTTC. It is translated as CATSLGGRASGRANEQFF.

The chain employs TRBV6-5 and TRBJ1-2; no firm D call. The CDR3 consists of 15 residues. Germline CDR1 reads MNHEY; CDR2 reads SVGAGI. V was pared by 0 bases and J by 4 bases, with 12 bases between. CDR3: CASSYSRVSSYGYTF. Written as DNA, the CDR3 is TGTGCCAGCAGTTACTCGAGGGTTTCCTCCTATGGCTACACCTTC.

The V call is TRBV3-1, the J call TRBJ1-2, with TRBD1 matching over 7 bases. J was trimmed by 6 bases and V by 0 bases; bases with no gene match: 22. Germline CDR1 is LGHDT and CDR2 is YNNKEL (reference sequence). This CDR3 is built from 20 residues. This chain's CDR3 is CASSQETSPVTRTGVHGYTF. In nucleotides, the CDR3 is TGTGCCAGCAGCCAAGAAACGAGTCCAGTAACCAGGACAGGCGTACATGGCTACACCTTC.

The rearrangement joins TRBV12-3 or TRBV12-4 to TRBJ2-1; D call uncertain. The CDR3 has 11 residues. The germline V and J ends were trimmed by 7 bases and 3 bases, with 4 bases remaining between them. The CDR3 protein is CASTVYNEQFF. The CDR3 nucleotides are TGTGCCAGCACAGTCTACAATGAGCAGTTCTTC.

This clonotype showed up just a few times. J is TRBJ1-5 and V is TRBV28; D gene unclear. This CDR3 comprises 14 residues. The germline V gene encodes CDR1 MDHEN and CDR2 SYDVKM. V was cut by 2 bases and J by 3 bases, with 8 bases left in between. In nucleotides, the CDR3 is TGTGCCAGCAGTTTACGGGGTGTCAATCAGCCCCAGCATTTT. As protein: CASSLRGVNQPQHF.

This clonotype was detected a few times. V and J are TRBV7-2 and TRBJ2-7; D might be TRBD2 (5 bases). Germline CDR1 SGHTA, CDR2 FQGNSA. The CDR3 length is 14 residues. V lost 4 bases, J lost 2 bases, and 12 bases lay in between. CDR3 coding DNA: TGTGCCAGCAGCTCCCCGGACTCACCCTACGAGCAGTACTTC. Protein sequence: CASSSPDSPYEQYF.

The chain is built from TRBV6-5 and TRBJ2-2; D is unresolved. Germline CDR1 reads MNHEY; CDR2 reads SVGAGI. Trimming took off 1 base at V and 3 bases at J, with 9 bases between the two ends. This CDR3 is built from 15 residues. CDR3 in DNA: TGTGCCAGCAGTTACTTGCTGCGCTACACCGGGGAGCTGTTTTTT. As protein: CASSYLLRYTGELFF.

The chain is built from TRBV7-2 and TRBJ2-1; D might be TRBD2 (5 bases). The CDR3 is 13 amino acids. The V end lost 5 bases, the J end lost 9 bases, and 14 bases lay between the germline ends. Germline V gene lookup returns CDR1 SGHTA and CDR2 FQGNSA. The chain's CDR3 is CASSTGSLPEQFF. Here the CDR3 DNA reads TGTGCCAGCAGCACGGGGAGCCTGCCTGAGCAGTTCTTC.

This clonotype was seen only once. The CDR3 DNA sequence: TGTGCCAGCAGCTGGGGACAGACTAATGAAAAACTGTTTTTT. The encoded protein is CASSWGQTNEKLFF. The rearrangement joins TRBV7-2 to TRBJ1-4; 7 bases match TRBD1. The trim removed 4 bases at V and 2 bases at J, leaving 1 base unmatched. CDR1 is SGHTA, CDR2 FQGNSA, per germline. The CDR3 covers 14 residues.

The V call is TRBV7-8, the J call TRBJ1-5; no reliable D call. This CDR3 region has 15 residues. CDR1 and CDR2 (germline): SGHVS, FQNEAQ. V gave up 2 bases and J gave up 0 bases, with 8 bases separating them. CDR3 DNA sequence: TGTGCCAGCAGCTTACGGGATTATAGCAATCAGCCCCAGCATTTT. Amino acids: CASSLRDYSNQPQHF.

This chain links TRBV6-2 or TRBV6-3 with TRBJ1-1; no clear D gene. Germline V gives CDR1 MNHEY, CDR2 SVGEGT. This CDR3 contains 16 residues. The V end lost 2 bases, the J end lost 4 bases, and 17 bases lay between the germline ends. CDR3 sequence reads: CASSYLPGRGTTEAFF. CDR3 DNA: TGTGCCAGCAGTTACCTTCCAGGTAGAGGTACCACTGAAGCTTTCTTT.

V is TRBV4-1 and J is TRBJ2-7, with 11 bases fitting TRBD2. From germline, CDR1 is MGHRA and CDR2 YSYEKL. The CDR3 has 17 residues. Trimming took 1 base from V and 1 from J; bases not matched to a gene: 6. CDR3: CASSQALGLAVSYEQYF. The CDR3 DNA reads TGCGCCAGCAGCCAAGCCCTGGGACTAGCGGTATCCTACGAGCAGTACTTC.

This clonotype was detected only a few times. CDR3 residues: CASSYSNREPDTQYF. The CDR3 DNA sequence: TGTGCCAGCAGTTACTCTAACAGAGAACCAGATACGCAGTATTTT. The chain uses TRBV6-5 and TRBJ2-3; D unclear. Trimming left V 0 bases short and J 4 bases short, with 11 bases between. Germline loops: CDR1 MNHEY, CDR2 SVGAGI. CDR3 size: 15 residues.

This chain joins TRBV30 and TRBJ2-1; no clear D. The CDR3 covers 16 residues. Germline CDR1 GTSNPN, CDR2 SVGIG (reference sequence). With 0 bases removed from V and 8 bases from J, the gap between germline ends came to 20 bases. Here the CDR3 reads CAWSVICWASEDEQFF. The CDR3 DNA is TGTGCCTGGAGTGTAATCTGTTGGGCCTCTGAAGATGAGCAGTTCTTC. Variable domain in full (rest from reference TRBV30 and TRBJ2-1): SQTIHQWPATLVQPVGSPLSLECTVEGTSNPNLYWYRQAAGRGLQLLFYSVGIGQISSEVPQNLSASRPQDRQFILSSKKLLLSDSGFYLCAWSVICWASEDEQFFGPGTRLTVL.

V is TRBV7-2 and J is TRBJ2-4; D perhaps matches TRBD1 (5 bases). Germline V gives CDR1 SGHTA, CDR2 FQGNSA. The CDR3 contains 14 residues. Trimming took 0 bases from V and 4 from J, leaving 7 bases between them. CDR3 bases: TGTGCCAGCAGCTTAGCGGCAGGGAAAAACATTCAGTACTTC. It codes for CASSLAAGKNIQYF.

This chain links TRBV24-1 with TRBJ2-1, with 7 positions matching TRBD2. Germline CDR1 reads KGHDR; CDR2 reads SFDVKD. This CDR3 contains 15 residues. After removal of 4 bases from V and 6 bases from J, the junction contained 8 bases not matched to a gene. The CDR3 sequence: CATSERTSRGNEQFF. CDR3 nucleotides: TGTGCCACCAGTGAGCGGACTAGTCGGGGCAATGAGCAGTTCTTC.

V and J are TRBV10-3 and TRBJ2-2; D is possibly TRBD2 (6 bases). The germline V gene encodes CDR1 ENHRY and CDR2 SYGVKD. This CDR3 is 15 amino acids long. Trimming left V 3 bases short and J 3 bases short, with 11 bases between. The CDR3 sequence: CAISDGGTYTGELFF. DNA of the CDR3: TGTGCCATCAGTGACGGCGGGACTTACACCGGGGAGCTGTTTTTT.

This chain connects TRBV23-1 to TRBJ2-1; TRBD1 aligns across 9 bases. TRBV23-1 is filed as an ORF, its function uncertain. Trimming cost V 0 bases and J 9 bases; bases outside gene matches: 9. The CDR3 is 16 amino acids. This CDR3 is CASSQSEGQGSSEQFF. The DNA of the CDR3 is TGCGCCAGCAGTCAATCCGAGGGACAGGGATCAAGTGAGCAGTTCTTC.

The chain uses TRBV5-1 and TRBJ1-1; D unresolved. The CDR3 extends over 15 amino acids. V was pared by 1 base and J by 8 bases, with 18 bases between. The germline V gene has CDR1 SGHRS and CDR2 YFSETQ. As DNA, the CDR3 is TGCGCCAGCAGCTTGTTGCGGCGGAGATTTCGAGAAGCTTTCTTT. It encodes CASSLLRRRFREAFF.

This clonotype has only one observation. The chain has TRBV6-2 or TRBV6-3 and TRBJ2-3; D gene unclear. Germline assignment: CDR1 MNHEY and CDR2 SVGEGT. This CDR3 is 13 amino acids long. With 2 bases removed from V and 4 bases from J, the gap between germline ends came to 7 bases. The CDR3 region is CASSYTFADTQYF. DNA for the CDR3: TGTGCCAGCAGTTACACGTTTGCAGATACGCAGTATTTT.

This clonotype was detected a few times. The CDR3 here is CASSLRGTAGYTF. The CDR3 DNA reads TGTGCCAGCAGTTTACGAGGGACGGCTGGCTACACCTTC. The chain couples TRBV28 to TRBJ1-2; D is possibly TRBD1 (5 bases). Per the germline V gene, CDR1 is MDHEN and CDR2 is SYDVKM. V was shortened by 2 bases and J by 7 bases, with 11 bases between the two germline ends. The CDR3 has 13 amino acids.